Following are 6 T cell receptor beta chains from one sample sequenced in a study of T cell changes during pregnancy in multiple sclerosis. Sequencing was performed with immunoSEQ multiplex PCR; in TCRdb, only in-frame clones are kept and a portion is missing. This table holds tens of thousands of clones, just over 90% found once. Sequencing used peripheral blood, obtained in the third trimester of pregnancy. These receptors were collected from a female donor in good health, enrolled as a control in a pregnancy study.

The chain links TRBV7-2 to TRBJ1-5, with 7 positions matching TRBD1. V was pared by 2 bases and J by 3 bases, with 4 bases of the junction left unmatched. Germline V gene lookup returns CDR1 SGHTA and CDR2 FQGNSA. CDR3 length equals 15 residues. The CDR3 DNA reads TGTGCCAGCAGCTTACCCACAGGGGCCAATCAGCCCCAGCATTTT. This encodes CASSLPTGANQPQHF. The whole variable domain, remainder taken from reference TRBV7-2 and TRBJ1-5, is GAGVSQSPSNKVTEKGKDVELRCDPISGHTALYWYRQSLGQGLEFLIYFQGNSAPDKSGLPSDRFSAERTGGSVSTLTIQRTQQEDSAVYLCASSLPTGANQPQHFGDGTRLSIL.

This clone was recorded only once. The V gene is TRBV5-1, the J gene TRBJ2-2; tentative D call: TRBD2 (5 bases). This CDR3 is built from 15 residues. CDR1 and CDR2 from the germline V gene are SGHRS and YFSETQ. V was shortened by 5 bases and J by 6 bases, with 17 bases between the two germline ends. CDR3 in amino acids: CASRRYEGLAGELFF. As DNA, the CDR3 is TGCGCCAGCAGAAGGTACGAGGGATTGGCCGGGGAGCTGTTTTTT. The full variable domain, with the rest looked up from reference TRBV5-1 and TRBJ2-2, is KAGVTQTPRYLIKTRGQQVTLSCSPISGHRSVSWYQQTPGQGLQFLFEYFSETQRNKGNFPGRFSGRQFSNSRSEMNVSTLELGDSALYLCASRRYEGLAGELFFGEGSRLTVL.

The chain joins TRBV18 to TRBJ2-7; D is unclear. The CDR3 sequence is 12 residues long. CDR1 is KGHSH, CDR2 LQKENI, per germline. V shed 6 bases and J shed 2 bases, with 8 bases lying between them. CDR3 in amino acids: CASSVEPYEQYF. In DNA form, the CDR3 reads TGTGCCAGCTCGGTGGAGCCCTACGAGCAGTACTTC.

This clone was seen a handful of times. J is TRBJ2-1 and V is TRBV30, with 11 positions matching TRBD2. The CDR3 is 13 amino acids. Germline CDR1 is GTSNPN and CDR2 is SVGIG (reference sequence). With 5 bases clipped from V and 8 bases from J, the junction kept 5 bases outside the gene matches. The CDR3 DNA reads TGTGCCTGGTCCCTAGCGGGAGGCTATGAGCAGTTCTTC. Protein product: CAWSLAGGYEQFF.

The chain employs TRBV4-1 and TRBJ2-7, with 9 bases aligning to TRBD1. The CDR3 spans 15 residues. The germline gives CDR1 MGHRA, CDR2 YSYEKL. Losses at the gene ends were 0 bases for V and 4 bases for J; bases not matched to a gene: 4. This CDR3 is CASSQEQGAPYEQYF. As DNA, the CDR3 is TGCGCCAGCAGCCAAGAACAGGGGGCTCCGTACGAGCAGTACTTC.

This clone was seen only once. The V gene is TRBV2, the J gene TRBJ2-1, with 9 nucleotides matching TRBD2. The CDR3 contains 13 residues. The V gene's germline CDR1 is SNHLY and CDR2 FYNNEI. V was pared by 8 bases and J by 1 base, with 0 bases of the junction left unmatched. The CDR3 DNA reads TGTGCCAGCGGACTAGCGTCCTACAATGAGCAGTTCTTC. It specifies CASGLASYNEQFF.